The clone carrying this TCR beta chain was recorded many times. Its antigen is not identified. There are 16 residues in the CDR3. Germline V CDR1 and CDR2: SGHTA, FQGNSA. Trimming took 4 bases from V and 1 from J, leaving 17 bases between them. Construction of the TCR beta libraries employed iRepertoire HTBI primers in conjunction with Arm-PCR of CDR3 regions. TCRdb re-derived calls from the multiplex PCR reads in MiXCR, one entry per CDR3 protein. The sample lists roughly 400,000 distinct CDR3 sequences, 16% occurring once. Time point reported: newly diagnosed GD, antithyroid drugs for less than 3 months. Generation of the TCR library employed RNA extracted from PBMCs. The sample belongs to a study of regulatory T cells in long-lasting Graves disease. Whole-study findings and limits: The work looked only at peripheral blood and did not look at thyroid tissue. TRBV28 was favored in persistent disease, as were TRBJ1-2 and TRBJ2-5.

These sequences were also reported in another study, on T cells in Graves' hyperthyroidism and ophthalmopathy. As that report states: Subjects aged 18 to 65 presented with newly diagnosed hyperthyroidism of less than 2 months' duration. Using the HTBI primer set, a first-round RT-PCR was run on the TCR CDR3.

This chain uses TRBV7-2 with TRBJ2-7; D may be TRBD2 (6 bases). The receptor's source is a woman aged 18-29 years with Graves disease. The starting material was peripheral blood mononuclear cells (PBMCs), obtained at new diagnosis, from a patient treated with antithyroid drugs. CDR3 region: CASSSGGTGSSYEQYF. Here the CDR3 DNA reads TGTGCCAGCAGCTCCGGCGGGACGGGGTCGTCCTACGAGCAGTACTTC. Variable domain in full (rest from reference TRBV7-2 and TRBJ2-7): GAGVSQSPSNKVTEKGKDVELRCDPISGHTALYWYRQSLGQGLEFLIYFQGNSAPDKSGLPSDRFSAERTGGSVSTLTIQRTQQEDSAVYLCASSSGGTGSSYEQYFGPGTRLTVT.